Each of the 23 T cell receptor beta chains below was sequenced from the same sample in a study of T-cell memory formation after mild COVID-19. TCRdb fed the 5' RACE reads into MiXCR, producing one record per CDR3 protein. Here the sample spans roughly 280,000 distinct CDR3 sequences, around 15% being singletons. Sequencing input: PBMCs or a T cell subset sorted from them (not recorded which). The source of these receptors is a man younger than 35 who had mild COVID-19 (a few samples of this study predate the infection). Cell type and time point are not known.

This clonotype turned up a few times. The rearrangement uses TRBV7-9 and TRBJ1-4; TRBD1 matches at 7 bases. This CDR3 has 15 amino acids. Germline CDR1 and CDR2: SEHNR and FQNEAQ (reference sequence). Trimming cost V 5 bases and J 0 bases; bases outside gene matches: 3. CDR3 loop: CASSRGQATNEKLFF. As DNA, the CDR3 is TGTGCCAGCAGCCGCGGACAGGCAACTAATGAAAAACTGTTTTTT.

This sequence joins TRBV4-3 and TRBJ2-1, with D uncertain. Between the trimmed V and J ends, which lost 0 bases and 5 bases, there was a span of 11 bases. The CDR3 runs 15 residues. Germline CDR1 reads LGHNA; CDR2 reads YSLEER. DNA of the CDR3: TGCGCCAGCAGCCAAGATCTGAGCAGGAACAATGAGCAGTTCTTC. Encoded protein: CASSQDLSRNNEQFF.

The DNA for the CDR3 is TGTGCCAGCAGCCAGAGATACGAGCAGTTCTTC. This codes for CASSQRYEQFF. The J gene is TRBJ2-1, the V gene TRBV7-2; D is uncertain. CDR1 and CDR2 (germline): SGHTA, FQGNSA. CDR3 length: 11 amino acids. Trimming stripped 5 bases from V and 10 bases from J, with 9 bases between.

The chain joins TRBV20-1 to TRBJ2-2; D is possibly TRBD2 (5 bases). Germline V CDR1 and CDR2: DFQATT, SNEGSKA (reference sequence). The CDR3 is 14 residues long. V lost 3 bases to trimming and J lost 4 bases, with 12 bases between them. DNA of the CDR3: TGCAGTGCTAGGGCTAGCCATGGCACCGGGGAGCTGTTTTTT. Its protein product is CSARASHGTGELFF.

This clonotype has at least ten counts. The chain uses TRBV29-1 and TRBJ1-1, with D possibly TRBD1 on 5 matching bases. From germline, CDR1 is SQVTM and CDR2 ANQGSEA. The length of the CDR3 is 13 residues. Trimming removed 6 bases at V and 4 bases at J, with 15 bases between. CDR3 coding DNA: TGCAGCGTGGGGACGGGAGGGTCCACTGAAGCTTTCTTT. Amino acid sequence: CSVGTGGSTEAFF. Combining the CDR3 with reference TRBV29-1 and TRBJ1-1 gives the whole variable domain SAVISQKPSRDICQRGTSLTIQCQVDSQVTMMFWYRQQPGQSLTLIATANQGSEATYESGFVIDKFPISRPNLTFSTLTVSNMSPEDSSIYLCSVGTGGSTEAFFGQGTRLTVV.

The chain joins TRBV5-1 to TRBJ1-3; D not certain. Germline values: CDR1 SGHRS, CDR2 YFSETQ. Trimming pared 0 bases from V and 4 bases from J, leaving 8 bases between. This CDR3 is 14 amino acids long. This CDR3 reads CASSLGGPGNTIYF. The CDR3 coding sequence is TGCGCCAGCAGCTTGGGGGGTCCGGGAAACACCATATATTTT. The full variable domain, with the rest looked up from reference TRBV5-1 and TRBJ1-3, is KAGVTQTPRYLIKTRGQQVTLSCSPISGHRSVSWYQQTPGQGLQFLFEYFSETQRNKGNFPGRFSGRQFSNSRSEMNVSTLELGDSALYLCASSLGGPGNTIYFGEGSWLTVV.

This clonotype has just a few counts. V and J are TRBV12-3 or TRBV12-4 and TRBJ2-2; weak D call: TRBD2 (5 bases). CDR3 length equals 15 residues. The V end was cut by 2 bases, the J end by 3 bases, with 10 bases between. The DNA of the CDR3 is TGTGCCAGCAGTTTAATCCCGGGATACACCGGGGAGCTGTTTTTT. Protein: CASSLIPGYTGELFF.

This clonotype showed up just a few times. The chain uses TRBV7-9 and TRBJ1-2; D ambiguous. There are 14 residues in the CDR3. Germline V gives CDR1 SEHNR, CDR2 FQNEAQ (reference sequence). V was cut by 1 base and J by 4 bases, with 10 bases left in between. This chain's CDR3 is CASSLDWDSYGYTF. As DNA, the CDR3 is TGTGCCAGCAGCTTAGATTGGGATTCCTATGGCTACACCTTC. Variable domain in full (rest from reference TRBV7-9 and TRBJ1-2): DTGVSQNPRHKITKRGQNVTFRCDPISEHNRLYWYRQTLGQGPEFLTYFQNEAQLEKSRLLSDRFSAERPKGSFSTLEIQRTEQGDSAMYLCASSLDWDSYGYTFGSGTRLTVV.

This chain's CDR3 is CASSSGTGFSPQHF. The CDR3 DNA follows: TGCGCCAGCAGTTCCGGGACAGGGTTCTCGCCCCAGCATTTT. The V and J genes are TRBV5-1 and TRBJ1-5; TRBD1 agrees at 9 bases. CDR1 is SGHRS and CDR2 is YFSETQ in the germline V gene. The CDR3 is made up of 14 amino acids. The ends lost 5 bases at V and 9 bases at J; junction bases unmatched: 9.

Ten or more counts support this clonotype. The J gene is TRBJ2-7, the V gene TRBV5-1; 7 bases are a match to TRBD1. The CDR3 is made up of 15 amino acids. V dropped 4 bases and J dropped 2; count of bases not matched to a gene: 9. Germline assignment: CDR1 SGHRS and CDR2 YFSETQ. CDR3 protein: CASSVLPGQTYEQYF. The CDR3 DNA is TGCGCCAGCAGCGTGCTTCCGGGACAGACCTACGAGCAGTACTTC.

The rearrangement links TRBV3-1 to TRBJ2-5, with D perhaps TRBD1 or TRBD2 (5 bases each). Germline CDR1 is LGHDT and CDR2 is YNNKEL (reference sequence). The CDR3 runs to 15 residues. V lost 1 base and J 3 bases, leaving 12 bases between the germline ends. The chain's CDR3 is CASSQGGLAEETQYF. In DNA form, the CDR3 reads TGTGCCAGCAGCCAAGGGGGCCTAGCTGAAGAGACCCAGTACTTC.

The gene calls are TRBV5-4 and TRBJ2-3; 9 bases are a match to TRBD1. The junction had 10 bases not matched to a gene; V was cut back by 6 bases and J by 5 bases. This CDR3 spans 15 amino acids. Looked up from germline, CDR1 is SGHNT and CDR2 is YYREEE (reference sequence). CDR3: CASTEGQGRIDTQYF. Here the CDR3 DNA reads TGTGCCAGCACCGAAGGACAGGGGCGGATAGATACGCAGTATTTT.

This clonotype was picked up a small number of times. The genes are TRBV6-2 or TRBV6-3 and TRBJ2-5; possible D gene TRBD2, 5 bases. The CDR3 loop spans 14 amino acids. Trimming left V 4 bases short and J 2 bases short, with 11 bases between. CDR1 and CDR2 from the germline V gene are MNHEY and SVGEGT. This CDR3 is CASSFFGLQETQYF. The CDR3 DNA follows: TGTGCCAGCAGTTTCTTCGGACTGCAAGAGACCCAGTACTTC.

In DNA form, the CDR3 reads TGTGCCAGCAGCGTAGGGGACAGGGCAACAGATACGCAGTATTTT. Its protein product is CASSVGDRATDTQYF. The J gene is TRBJ2-3, the V gene TRBV9; 9 bases map to TRBD1. Trimming removed 0 bases from V and 3 bases from J; junction bases left unmatched: 2. The CDR3 has 15 residues. From germline, CDR1 is SGDLS and CDR2 YYNGEE.

The rearrangement uses TRBV6-5 and TRBJ1-4, with D perhaps matching TRBD1 (6 bases). Trimming cost V 6 bases and J 13 bases, with 18 bases left between them. The CDR3 sequence is 13 residues long. Germline CDR1 is MNHEY and CDR2 is SVGAGI. For the CDR3, the DNA is TGTGCCAGCAGCCGTGAGAGGGGGGACGGACTGTTTTTT. The encoded protein is CASSRERGDGLFF.

The V and J genes are TRBV7-2 and TRBJ2-5; 15 nucleotides match TRBD2. This CDR3 contains 17 residues. Germline-derived CDR1 and CDR2 are SGHTA and FQGNSA. The V segment lost 4 bases and the J segment 2 bases; nucleotides outside the gene matches: 5. CDR3 in amino acids: CASSSGTSGGRQETQYF. The DNA for the CDR3 is TGTGCCAGCAGCTCCGGGACTAGCGGGGGGCGACAAGAGACCCAGTACTTC.

In its sample, this clonotype was seen a few times. The CDR3 DNA sequence: TGTGCCAGCAGCTTACGGTGGACCTCTGGGGCCAACGTCCTGACTTTC. Translation gives CASSLRWTSGANVLTF. The rearrangement joins TRBV11-1 to TRBJ2-6; D is uncertain. V lost 2 bases and J 0 bases, leaving 8 bases between the germline ends. Germline V lookup: CDR1 SGHAT, CDR2 FQDESV (reference sequence). There are 16 residues in the CDR3.

This clonotype was detected many times. The rearrangement joins TRBV28 to TRBJ2-6; D gene unclear. The CDR3 is 16 residues long. Per germline, CDR1 MDHEN and CDR2 SYDVKM. Trimming cost V 6 bases and J 4 bases, with 16 bases left between them. CDR3 sequence reads: CASSTGLTGGANVLTF. CDR3 bases: TGTGCCAGCAGCACTGGCCTGACGGGCGGGGCCAACGTCCTGACTTTC. Drawing the rest from reference TRBV28 and TRBJ2-6, the complete variable domain is DVKVTQSSRYLVKRTGEKVFLECVQDMDHENMFWYRQDPGLGLRLIYFSYDVKMKEKGDIPEGYSVSREKKERFSLILESASTNQTSMYLCASSTGLTGGANVLTFGAGSRLTVL.

This clonotype was detected a few times. The V gene is TRBV4-3, the J gene TRBJ2-5; D perhaps matches TRBD1 (6 bases). Trimming left V 4 bases short and J 0 bases short, with 12 bases between. Germline values: CDR1 LGHNA, CDR2 YSLEER. The CDR3 is 15 amino acids. For the CDR3, the DNA is TGCGCCAGCAGCCGGACCGGGACATACCAAGAGACCCAGTACTTC. Translation gives CASSRTGTYQETQYF.

This clonotype was recorded many times. The J gene is TRBJ2-3, the V gene TRBV12-3 or TRBV12-4; 9 positions agree with TRBD1. The CDR3 is made up of 15 amino acids. J gave up 8 bases and V 5 bases, and 11 bases lay outside the gene matches. CDR3 bases: TGTGCCAGCAGTCAACAGGGGGCAACCCGCCCTACGCAGTATTTT. Translated, it gives CASSQQGATRPTQYF.

The chain uses TRBV13 and TRBJ1-1; no firm D call. This CDR3 spans 13 amino acids. Between the trimmed V and J ends, which lost 0 bases and 4 bases, there was a span of 6 bases. Germline-derived CDR1 and CDR2 are PRHDT and FYEKMQ (reference sequence). CDR3 sequence reads: CASSLGMGTEAFF. CDR3 DNA sequence: TGTGCCAGCAGCTTAGGAATGGGCACTGAAGCTTTCTTT.

This chain connects TRBV20-1 to TRBJ1-2; weak D call: TRBD1 (5 bases). Germline values: CDR1 DFQATT, CDR2 SNEGSKA (reference sequence). Trimming took 6 bases from V and 4 from J, leaving 15 bases between them. The CDR3 extends over 13 amino acids. CDR3 bases: TGCAGTGCCACGGCGGGGCTCCTCTATGGCTACACCTTC. Protein product: CSATAGLLYGYTF.

The chain carries TRBV20-1 and TRBJ2-3, with D unresolved. V lost 5 bases to trimming and J lost 0 bases, with 12 bases between them. The CDR3 is made up of 14 amino acids. Germline CDR1 and CDR2: DFQATT and SNEGSKA (reference sequence). The CDR3 spells CSAPVFSSTDTQYF. The DNA for the CDR3 is TGCAGTGCTCCCGTCTTCTCTAGCACAGATACGCAGTATTTT.